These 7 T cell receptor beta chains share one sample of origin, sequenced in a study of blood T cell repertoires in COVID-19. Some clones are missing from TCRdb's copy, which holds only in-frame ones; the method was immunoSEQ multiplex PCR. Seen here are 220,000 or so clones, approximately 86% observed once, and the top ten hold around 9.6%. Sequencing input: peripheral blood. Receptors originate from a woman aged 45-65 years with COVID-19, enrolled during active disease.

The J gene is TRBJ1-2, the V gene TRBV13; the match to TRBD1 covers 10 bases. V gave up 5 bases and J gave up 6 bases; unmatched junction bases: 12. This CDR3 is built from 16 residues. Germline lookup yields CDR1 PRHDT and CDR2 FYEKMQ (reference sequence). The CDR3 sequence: CASSAVSGTGEDGYTF. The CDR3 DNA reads TGTGCCAGCAGCGCCGTGTCCGGGACAGGGGAGGATGGCTACACCTTC.

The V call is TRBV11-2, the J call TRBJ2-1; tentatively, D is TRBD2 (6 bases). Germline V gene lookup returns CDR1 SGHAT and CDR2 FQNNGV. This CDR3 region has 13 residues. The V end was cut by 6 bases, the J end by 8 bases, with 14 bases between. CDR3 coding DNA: TGTGCCAGCAGGCCGGGACTCTGGGATGAGCAGTTCTTC. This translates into CASRPGLWDEQFF.

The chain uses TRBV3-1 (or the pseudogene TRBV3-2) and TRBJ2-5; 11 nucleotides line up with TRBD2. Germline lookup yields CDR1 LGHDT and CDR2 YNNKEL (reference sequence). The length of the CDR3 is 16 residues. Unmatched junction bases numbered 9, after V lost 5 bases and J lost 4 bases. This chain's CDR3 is CASSFGTSGGRETQYF. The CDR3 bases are TGTGCCAGCAGCTTTGGGACTAGCGGAGGGAGAGAGACCCAGTACTTC.

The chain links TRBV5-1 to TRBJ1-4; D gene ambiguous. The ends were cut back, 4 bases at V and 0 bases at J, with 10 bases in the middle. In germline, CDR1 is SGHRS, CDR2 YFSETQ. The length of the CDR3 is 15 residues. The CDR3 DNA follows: TGCGCCAGCAGCCTAGCCAGTGCAACTAATGAAAAACTGTTTTTT. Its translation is CASSLASATNEKLFF.

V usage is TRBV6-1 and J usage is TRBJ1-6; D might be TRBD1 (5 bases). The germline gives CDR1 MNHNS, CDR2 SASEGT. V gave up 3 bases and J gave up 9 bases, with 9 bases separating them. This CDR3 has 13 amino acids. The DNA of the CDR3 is TGTGCCAGCAGTGAGGGGCCTTTTTCACCCCTCCACTTT. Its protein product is CASSEGPFSPLHF.

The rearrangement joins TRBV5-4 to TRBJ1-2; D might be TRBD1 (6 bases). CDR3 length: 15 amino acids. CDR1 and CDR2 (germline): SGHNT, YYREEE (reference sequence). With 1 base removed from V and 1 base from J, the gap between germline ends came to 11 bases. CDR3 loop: CASSLFDRNNYGYTF. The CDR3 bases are TGTGCCAGCAGCTTGTTCGACAGGAATAACTATGGCTACACCTTC.

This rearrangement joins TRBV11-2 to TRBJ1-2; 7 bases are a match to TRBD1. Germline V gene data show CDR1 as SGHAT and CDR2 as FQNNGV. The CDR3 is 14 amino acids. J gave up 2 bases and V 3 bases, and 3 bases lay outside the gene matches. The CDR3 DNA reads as TGTGCCAGCAGCTTCGGACAGGAGAACTATGGCTACACCTTC. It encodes CASSFGQENYGYTF. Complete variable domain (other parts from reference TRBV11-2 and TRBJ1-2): EAGVAQSPRYKIIEKRQSVAFWCNPISGHATLYWYQQILGQGPKLLIQFQNNGVVDDSQLPKDRFSAERLKGVDSTLKIQPAKLEDSAVYLCASSFGQENYGYTFGSGTRLTVV.